This record looks at one T cell receptor (beta chain) sequence and its context. Its antigen remains unidentified. The ends were cut back, 1 base at V and 7 bases at J, with 12 bases in the middle. Germline CDR1 SGHKS, CDR2 YYEKEE (reference sequence). The CDR3 sequence is 15 residues long. The entry originates in a study of cytomegalovirus exposure and HLA in healthy donors. Sequencing used immunoSEQ multiplex PCR; TCRdb keeps in-frame clones, though not all of them. The repertoire holds 130,000 to 150,000 clones, with about 91% as singletons. The study, taken as a whole, reports: Investigators reported 164 TCR beta chains as tied to cytomegalovirus. First-cohort TCR clusters tended to co-occur in the approximately 130 validation repertoires, a later analysis found.

The validation cohort, a group of 100 to 150 subjects, included the donors and was separate from the roughly 620-subject first cohort. This TCR was recovered from a woman aged 18-29 years in good health and CMV-seropositive. The genes are TRBV5-5 and TRBJ1-6; D gene uncertain. Sequenced sample: PBMCs. CDR3 region: CASSLLAGLNSPLHF. In DNA, the CDR3 is TGTGCCAGCAGCTTGTTGGCTGGGCTCAATTCACCCCTCCACTTT.